Listed below are T cell receptor beta chains from one sample, sequenced in a study of cytomegalovirus exposure and HLA in healthy donors. Clones were sequenced by immunoSEQ multiplex PCR, and TCRdb holds only the in-frame ones, with some missing. Of roughly 120,000 clones listed, about 10% were seen once; the top ten hold less than 4%. The source material was PBMCs. These TCRs come from a man under 40 in good health and CMV-seronegative. The CDR3 runs from the conserved cysteine through the conserved F or W. The D gene is left open where the match is weak. Where a row states a size, it is once, few, many or the class of an expanded clone; other rows omit it.

TRBV28,.,few,TRBJ1-4,CASFPGATNEKLFF,TGTGCCAGCTTCCCCGGGGCAACTAATGAAAAACTGTTTTTT
TRBV7-8,TRBD1,.,TRBJ1-2,CASSPPFEGAGYTF,TGTGCCAGCAGCCCCCCGTTCGAGGGGGCTGGCTACACCTTC
TRBV11-2,TRBD1,.,TRBJ2-5,CASSRYGTGGRETQYF,TGTGCCAGCAGCCGGTACGGGACAGGGGGCAGGGAGACCCAGTACTTC
TRBV4-1,TRBD1,.,TRBJ1-4,CASSWAGTGSQKLFF,TGCGCCAGCAGCTGGGCCGGGACAGGGTCCCAAAAACTGTTTTTT
TRBV18,.,few,TRBJ2-2,CASSPTGPGELFF,TGTGCCAGCTCACCTACAGGGCCCGGGGAGCTGTTTTTT
TRBV4-1,TRBD1,.,TRBJ1-1,CASSQPLSGTGNTEAFF,TGCGCCAGCAGCCAACCGCTATCCGGGACAGGGAACACTGAAGCTTTCTTT
TRBV10-3,.,few,TRBJ1-1,CAISELRGGVENTEAFF,TGTGCCATCAGTGAGTTAAGGGGGGGGGTAGAGAACACTGAAGCTTTCTTT
TRBV5-1,.,.,TRBJ2-2,CASRGGVGELFF,TGCGCCAGCAGAGGAGGGGTCGGGGAGCTGTTTTTT
TRBV14,TRBD2,few,TRBJ2-2,CASSQEITSGGARKVTGELFF,TGTGCCAGCAGCCAAGAAATAACTAGCGGGGGGGCTCGGAAGGTCACCGGGGAGCTGTTTTTT
TRBV27,TRBD1,few,TRBJ2-1,CASSIRDRESSYNEQFF,TGTGCCAGCAGTATTCGGGACAGGGAAAGCTCCTACAATGAGCAGTTCTTC
TRBV6-1,.,.,TRBJ1-1,CASSESGERTEAFF,TGTGCCAGCAGTGAATCAGGGGAGCGCACTGAAGCTTTCTTT
TRBV28,TRBD1,.,TRBJ1-1,CASSIGTGRRLNTEAFF,TGTGCCAGCAGTATAGGGACAGGGAGGCGGTTGAACACTGAAGCTTTCTTT
TRBV5-6,.,.,TRBJ1-2,CASSAPTGDVNYGYTF,TGTGCCAGCAGCGCACCGACGGGGGATGTAAACTATGGCTACACCTTC
TRBV5-6,.,many,TRBJ2-7,CASLSGTSYEQYF,TGTGCCAGCCTGTCCGGGACTTCCTACGAGCAGTACTTC
TRBV27,.,.,TRBJ1-1,CASRDGGTTEAFF,TGTGCCAGCAGGGACGGGGGAACAACTGAAGCTTTCTTT
TRBV5-1,.,.,TRBJ2-7,CASSLEGGGNEQYF,TGCGCCAGCAGCTTGGAGGGCGGCGGGAACGAGCAGTACTTC
TRBV4-1,TRBD2,few,TRBJ2-5,CASSQGNSGGETQYF,TGCGCCAGCAGCCAAGGAAATAGCGGGGGAGAGACCCAGTACTTC
TRBV6-5,TRBD1,.,TRBJ2-2,CASSYGQGFGELFF,TGTGCCAGCAGTTATGGACAGGGCTTCGGGGAGCTGTTTTTT
TRBV15,.,few,TRBJ2-1,CATSRDRAREQFF,TGTGCCACCAGCAGAGACAGGGCCCGTGAGCAGTTCTTC
TRBV2,TRBD1,.,TRBJ1-1,CASDRGTEAFF,TGTGCCAGCGACAGGGGTACTGAAGCTTTCTTT
TRBV6-5,TRBD1,few,TRBJ1-6,CASTRGAGGGSPLHF,TGTGCCAGCACAAGGGGTGCAGGGGGTGGGTCACCCCTCCACTTT
TRBV5-1,TRBD2,few,TRBJ2-3,CASSYTGTRYYGDTQYF,TGCGCCAGCAGCTATACCGGGACTAGGTATTACGGAGATACGCAGTATTTT
TRBV11-2,.,few,TRBJ1-2,CASSLNRVGYTF,TGTGCCAGCAGTCTAAACAGGGTTGGCTACACCTTC
TRBV27,TRBD2,.,TRBJ2-5,CAMVAGVPGETQYF,TGTGCCATGGTAGCGGGGGTCCCTGGGGAGACCCAGTACTTC
TRBV7-9,TRBD1,.,TRBJ2-3,CASSLNRDSPQYF,TGTGCCAGCAGCCTGAACCGGGACAGCCCGCAGTATTTT
TRBV5-1,.,few,TRBJ1-1,CASSLGGRNTEAFF,TGCGCCAGCAGCTTGGGAGGGAGGAACACTGAAGCTTTCTTT
TRBV4-1,.,few,TRBJ1-1,CASSQGRGWDTEAFF,TGCGCCAGCAGCCAAGGAAGAGGGTGGGACACTGAAGCTTTCTTT
TRBV10-3,TRBD1,.,TRBJ1-2,CAISETGANYGYTF,TGTGCCATCAGTGAAACAGGGGCTAACTATGGCTACACCTTC
TRBV2,.,.,TRBJ2-3,CASRAGRTDTQYF,TGTGCCAGCAGGGCAGGGCGCACAGATACGCAGTATTTT
TRBV25-1,.,few,TRBJ2-7,CASNRDHSYEQYF,TGTGCCAGCAACAGGGACCATTCCTACGAGCAGTACTTC
TRBV6-5,.,few,TRBJ1-4,CATQGLGTNEKLFF,TGTGCCACCCAGGGGTTGGGGACTAATGAAAAACTGTTTTTT
TRBV6-4,TRBD2,.,TRBJ2-1,CASRIRTSGRAAYNEQFF,TGTGCCAGCAGGATCCGGACTAGCGGGAGGGCGGCCTACAATGAGCAGTTCTTC
TRBV7-8,.,few,TRBJ2-7,CASRPDSSYEQYF,TGTGCCAGCAGGCCAGACAGTTCCTACGAGCAGTACTTC
TRBV10-3,.,.,TRBJ2-2,CAISAYSGNTGELFF,TGTGCCATCAGTGCGTATAGCGGGAACACCGGGGAGCTGTTTTTT
TRBV30,.,.,TRBJ2-2,CAWSVKKGIANTGELFF,TGTGCCTGGAGTGTAAAAAAGGGGATAGCGAACACCGGGGAGCTGTTTTTT
TRBV29-1,.,.,TRBJ2-1,CSVEDRGFPNEQFF,TGCAGCGTTGAAGACAGGGGATTCCCTAATGAGCAGTTCTTC
TRBV12-5,.,few,TRBJ2-4,CASGLWAGSKNIQYF,TGTGCTAGTGGTTTATGGGCAGGGTCTAAAAACATTCAGTACTTC
TRBV5-4,.,many,TRBJ1-1,CASSSDPGRSPTEAFF,TGTGCCAGCAGCTCCGACCCAGGGAGGTCGCCCACTGAAGCTTTCTTT
TRBV30,.,.,TRBJ1-3,CAWRGGFSGNTIYF,TGTGCCTGGAGAGGGGGATTCTCTGGAAACACCATATATTTT
TRBV2,TRBD1,.,TRBJ2-7,CASSPGQGPSEQYF,TGTGCCAGCAGTCCGGGACAGGGGCCCTCCGAGCAGTACTTC
TRBV30,.,few,TRBJ1-6,CAWSVPIGQSPPLHF,TGTGCCTGGAGTGTACCCATCGGACAGAGTCCACCCCTCCACTTT
TRBV2,TRBD1,.,TRBJ1-3,CASSQDRSSGNTIYF,TGTGCCAGCAGCCAGGACAGGTCCTCTGGAAACACCATATATTTT
TRBV5-5,TRBD1,.,TRBJ1-4,CASSTRQGEKLFF,TGTGCCAGCAGCACAAGACAGGGGGAAAAACTGTTTTTT
TRBV19,.,.,TRBJ1-5,CASRDRSYSNQPQHF,TGTGCCAGTAGAGACAGGAGTTATAGCAATCAGCCCCAGCATTTT
TRBV5-6,.,.,TRBJ2-2,CASSLLAGATGELFF,TGTGCCAGCAGCTTACTAGCTGGGGCCACCGGGGAGCTGTTTTTT
TRBV10-2,.,few,TRBJ1-1,CASSGLEAGNTEAFF,TGCGCCAGCAGTGGTTTAGAGGCGGGAAACACTGAAGCTTTCTTT
TRBV12-5,.,.,TRBJ1-3,CASGTVPSGNTIYF,TGTGCTAGTGGGACAGTTCCCTCTGGAAACACCATATATTTT
TRBV29-1,TRBD1,.,TRBJ2-2,CSAERGGQGAGELFF,TGCAGCGCCGAAAGGGGGGGACAGGGCGCCGGGGAGCTGTTTTTT
TRBV25-1,TRBD2,.,TRBJ2-5,CASSEGLAVYAQYF,TGTGCCAGCAGTGAGGGACTAGCGGTTTACGCGCAGTACTTC